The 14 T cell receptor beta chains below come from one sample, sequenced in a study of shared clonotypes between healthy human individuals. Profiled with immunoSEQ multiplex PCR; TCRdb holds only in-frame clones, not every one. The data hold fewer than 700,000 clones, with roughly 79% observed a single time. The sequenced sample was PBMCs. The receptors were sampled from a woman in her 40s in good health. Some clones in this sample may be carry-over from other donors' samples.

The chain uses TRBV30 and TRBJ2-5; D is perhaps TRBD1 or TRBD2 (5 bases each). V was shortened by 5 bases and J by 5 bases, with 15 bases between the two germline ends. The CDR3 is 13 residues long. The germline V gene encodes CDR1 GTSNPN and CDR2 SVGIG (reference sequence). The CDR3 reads CAWSGNWGETQYF. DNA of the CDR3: TGTGCCTGGTCCGGGAACTGGGGGGAGACCCAGTACTTC.

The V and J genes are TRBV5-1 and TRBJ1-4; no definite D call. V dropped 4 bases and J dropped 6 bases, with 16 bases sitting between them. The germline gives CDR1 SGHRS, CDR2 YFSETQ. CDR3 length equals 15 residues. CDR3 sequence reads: CASSPANGRDEKLFF. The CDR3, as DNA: TGCGCCAGCAGCCCCGCGAATGGGAGGGATGAAAAACTGTTTTTT. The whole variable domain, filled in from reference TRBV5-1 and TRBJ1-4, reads KAGVTQTPRYLIKTRGQQVTLSCSPISGHRSVSWYQQTPGQGLQFLFEYFSETQRNKGNFPGRFSGRQFSNSRSEMNVSTLELGDSALYLCASSPANGRDEKLFFGSGTQLSVL.

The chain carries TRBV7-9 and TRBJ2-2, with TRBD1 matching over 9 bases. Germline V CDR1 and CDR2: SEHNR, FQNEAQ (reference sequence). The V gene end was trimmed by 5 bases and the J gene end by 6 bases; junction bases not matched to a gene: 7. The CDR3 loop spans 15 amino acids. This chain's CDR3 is CASSLTGGAAGELFF. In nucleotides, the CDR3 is TGTGCCAGCAGCCTCACAGGGGGCGCGGCCGGGGAGCTGTTTTTT.

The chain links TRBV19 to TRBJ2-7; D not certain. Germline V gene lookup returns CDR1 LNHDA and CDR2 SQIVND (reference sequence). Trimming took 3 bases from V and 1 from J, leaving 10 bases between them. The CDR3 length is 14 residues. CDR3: CASSIGQYSYEQYF. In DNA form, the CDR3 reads TGTGCCAGTAGTATCGGTCAGTATTCCTACGAGCAGTACTTC.

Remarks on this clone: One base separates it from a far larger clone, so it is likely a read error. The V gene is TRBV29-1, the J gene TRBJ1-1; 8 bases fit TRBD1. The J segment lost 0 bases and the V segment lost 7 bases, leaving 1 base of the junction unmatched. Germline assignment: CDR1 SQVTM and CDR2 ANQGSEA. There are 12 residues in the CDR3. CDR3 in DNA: TGCAGCGGGGACAGGATGAACACTGAAGCTTTCTTT. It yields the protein CSGDRMNTEAFF.

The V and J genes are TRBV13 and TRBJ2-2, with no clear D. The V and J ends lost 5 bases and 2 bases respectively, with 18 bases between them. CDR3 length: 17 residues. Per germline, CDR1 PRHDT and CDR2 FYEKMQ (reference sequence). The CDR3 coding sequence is TGTGCCAGCAGCCCGAACCCGGACCGAACCAACACCGGGGAGCTGTTTTTT. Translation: CASSPNPDRTNTGELFF. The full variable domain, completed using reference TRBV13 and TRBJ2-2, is AAGVIQSPRHLIKEKRETATLKCYPIPRHDTVYWYQQGPGQDPQFLISFYEKMQSDKGSIPDRFSAQQFSDYHSELNMSSLELGDSALYFCASSPNPDRTNTGELFFGEGSRLTVL.

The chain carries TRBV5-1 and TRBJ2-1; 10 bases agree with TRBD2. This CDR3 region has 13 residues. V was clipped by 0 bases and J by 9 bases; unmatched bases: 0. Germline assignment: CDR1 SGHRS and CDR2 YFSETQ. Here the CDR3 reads CASSLGTSGEQFF. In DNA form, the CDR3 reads TGCGCCAGCAGCTTGGGGACTAGCGGTGAGCAGTTCTTC.

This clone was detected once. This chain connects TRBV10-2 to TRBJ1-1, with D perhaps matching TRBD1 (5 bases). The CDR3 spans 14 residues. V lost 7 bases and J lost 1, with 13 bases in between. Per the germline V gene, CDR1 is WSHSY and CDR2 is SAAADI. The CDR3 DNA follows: TGCGCCAGCATCAGGACCCAGGGGAACACTGAAGCTTTCTTT. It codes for CASIRTQGNTEAFF.

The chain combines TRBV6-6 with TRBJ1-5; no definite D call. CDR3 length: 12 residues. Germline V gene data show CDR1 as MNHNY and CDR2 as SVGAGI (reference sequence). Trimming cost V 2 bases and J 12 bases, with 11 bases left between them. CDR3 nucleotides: TGTGCCAGCAGTTACGAGTTCCTGGGCCAGCATTTT. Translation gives CASSYEFLGQHF.

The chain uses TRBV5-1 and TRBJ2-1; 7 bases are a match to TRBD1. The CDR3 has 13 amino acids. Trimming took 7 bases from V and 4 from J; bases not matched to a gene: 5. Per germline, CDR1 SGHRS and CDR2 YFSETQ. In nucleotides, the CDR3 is TGCGCCAGCGGCCAGGGACAGTACAATGAGCAGTTCTTC. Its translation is CASGQGQYNEQFF.

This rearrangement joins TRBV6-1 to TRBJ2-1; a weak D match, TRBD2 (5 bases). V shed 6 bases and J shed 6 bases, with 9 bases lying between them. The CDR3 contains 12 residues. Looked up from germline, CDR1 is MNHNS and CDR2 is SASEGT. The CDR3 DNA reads TGTGCCAGCAGGGGTGCGGGCAATGAGCAGTTCTTC. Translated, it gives CASRGAGNEQFF.

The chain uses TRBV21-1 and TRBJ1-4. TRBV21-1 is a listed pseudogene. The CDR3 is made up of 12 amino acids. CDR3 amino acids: CASSPGRGKLFF. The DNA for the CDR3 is TGTGCCAGCAGCCCGGGCCGAGGGAAACTGTTTTTT.

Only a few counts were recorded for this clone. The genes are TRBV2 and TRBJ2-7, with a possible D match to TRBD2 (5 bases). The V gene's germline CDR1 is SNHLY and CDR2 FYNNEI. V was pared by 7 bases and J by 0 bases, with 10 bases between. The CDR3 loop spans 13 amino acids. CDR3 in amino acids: CASTEGTSYEQYF. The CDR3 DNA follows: TGTGCCAGCACTGAGGGCACCTCCTACGAGCAGTACTTC.

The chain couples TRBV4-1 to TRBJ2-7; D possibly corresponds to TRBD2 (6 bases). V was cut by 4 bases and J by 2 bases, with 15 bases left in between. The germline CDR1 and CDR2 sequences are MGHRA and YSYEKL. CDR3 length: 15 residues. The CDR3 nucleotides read TGCGCCAGCAGCCTTCGGGATAGCGGAACCTACGAGCAGTACTTC. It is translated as CASSLRDSGTYEQYF.